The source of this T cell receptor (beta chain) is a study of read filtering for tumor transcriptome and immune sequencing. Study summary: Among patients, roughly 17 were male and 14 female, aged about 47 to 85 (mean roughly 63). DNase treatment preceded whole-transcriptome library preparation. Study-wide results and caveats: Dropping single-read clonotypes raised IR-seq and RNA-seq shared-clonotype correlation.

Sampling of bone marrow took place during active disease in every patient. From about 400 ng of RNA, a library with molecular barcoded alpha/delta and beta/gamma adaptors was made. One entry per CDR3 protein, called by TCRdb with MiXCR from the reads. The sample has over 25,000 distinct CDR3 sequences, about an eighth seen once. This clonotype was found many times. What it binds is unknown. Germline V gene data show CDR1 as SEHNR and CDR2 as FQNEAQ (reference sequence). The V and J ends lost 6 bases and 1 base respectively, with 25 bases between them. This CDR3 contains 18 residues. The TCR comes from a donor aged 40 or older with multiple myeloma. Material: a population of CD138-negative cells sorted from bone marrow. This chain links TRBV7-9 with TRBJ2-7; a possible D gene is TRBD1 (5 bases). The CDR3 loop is CASSPIESLGELSYEQYF. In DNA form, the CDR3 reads TGTGCCAGCAGTCCAATTGAAAGCCTAGGGGAATTATCCTACGAGCAGTACTTC.